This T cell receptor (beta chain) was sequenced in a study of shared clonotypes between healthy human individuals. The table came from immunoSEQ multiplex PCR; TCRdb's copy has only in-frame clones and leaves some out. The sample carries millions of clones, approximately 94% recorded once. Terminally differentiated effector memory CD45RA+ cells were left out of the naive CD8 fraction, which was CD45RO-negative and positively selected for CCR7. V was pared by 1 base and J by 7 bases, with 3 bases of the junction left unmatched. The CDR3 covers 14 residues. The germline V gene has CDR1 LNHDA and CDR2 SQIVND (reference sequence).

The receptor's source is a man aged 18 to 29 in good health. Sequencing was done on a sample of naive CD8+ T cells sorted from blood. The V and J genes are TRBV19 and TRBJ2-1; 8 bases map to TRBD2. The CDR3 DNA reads TGTGCCAGTAGTATAGGCGGGGGGTTAAATGAGCAGTTCTTC. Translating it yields CASSIGGGLNEQFF. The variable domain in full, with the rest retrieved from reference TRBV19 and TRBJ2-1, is DGGITQSPKYLFRKEGQNVTLSCEQNLNHDAMYWYRQDPGQGLRLIYYSQIVNDFQKGDIAEGYSVSREKKESFPLTVTSAQKNPTAFYLCASSIGGGLNEQFFGPGTRLTVL.